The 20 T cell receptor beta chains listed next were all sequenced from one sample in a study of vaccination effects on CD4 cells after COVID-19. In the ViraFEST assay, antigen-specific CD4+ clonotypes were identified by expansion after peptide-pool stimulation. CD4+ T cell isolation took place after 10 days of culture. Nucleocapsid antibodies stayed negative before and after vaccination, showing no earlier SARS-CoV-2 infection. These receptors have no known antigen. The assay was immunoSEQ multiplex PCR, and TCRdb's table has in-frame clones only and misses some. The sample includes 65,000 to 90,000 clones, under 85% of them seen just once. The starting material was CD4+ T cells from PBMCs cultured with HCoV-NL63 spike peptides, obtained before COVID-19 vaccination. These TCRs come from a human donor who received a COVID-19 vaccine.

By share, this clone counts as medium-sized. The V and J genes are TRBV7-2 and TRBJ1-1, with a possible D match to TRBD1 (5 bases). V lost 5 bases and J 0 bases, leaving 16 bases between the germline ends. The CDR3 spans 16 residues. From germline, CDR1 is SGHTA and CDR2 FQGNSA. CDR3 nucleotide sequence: TGTGCCAGCAGCGACCAGGGAGGTCACATGAACACTGAAGCTTTCTTT. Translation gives CASSDQGGHMNTEAFF.

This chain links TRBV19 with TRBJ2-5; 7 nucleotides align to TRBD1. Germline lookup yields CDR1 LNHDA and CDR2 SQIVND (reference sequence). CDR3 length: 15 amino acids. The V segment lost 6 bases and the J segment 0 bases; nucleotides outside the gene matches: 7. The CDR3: CASSLRQGYQETQYF. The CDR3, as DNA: TGTGCCAGTAGCCTGAGACAGGGCTACCAAGAGACCCAGTACTTC.

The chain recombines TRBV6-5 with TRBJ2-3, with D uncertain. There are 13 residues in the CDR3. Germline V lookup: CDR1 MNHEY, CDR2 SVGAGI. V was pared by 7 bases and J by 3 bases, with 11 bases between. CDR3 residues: CASTGTLTDTQYF. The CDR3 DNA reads TGTGCCAGCACCGGAACTTTGACAGATACGCAGTATTTT.

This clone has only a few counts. The CDR3 is CASSQAGFSTEAFF. As DNA, the CDR3 is TGTGCCAGCAGCCAAGCGGGGTTCTCCACTGAAGCTTTCTTT. The chain uses TRBV3-1 (or the pseudogene TRBV3-2) and TRBJ1-1; unclear D gene. This CDR3 has 14 amino acids. Trimming pared 1 base from V and 4 bases from J, leaving 10 bases between. CDR1 LGHDT and CDR2 YNNKEL come from the germline V gene (reference sequence).

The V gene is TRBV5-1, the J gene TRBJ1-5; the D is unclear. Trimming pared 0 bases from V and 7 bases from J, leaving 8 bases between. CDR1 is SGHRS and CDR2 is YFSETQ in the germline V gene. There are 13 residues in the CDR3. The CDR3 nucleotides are TGCGCCAGCAGCTTGGGGCTTAGGCAGCCCCAGCATTTT. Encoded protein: CASSLGLRQPQHF.

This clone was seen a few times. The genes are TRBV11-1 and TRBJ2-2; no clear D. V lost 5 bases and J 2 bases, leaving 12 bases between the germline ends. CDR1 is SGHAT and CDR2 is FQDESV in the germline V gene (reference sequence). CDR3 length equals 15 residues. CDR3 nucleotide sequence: TGTGCCAGCAGCCGACGTTACGGCAACACCGGGGAGCTGTTTTTT. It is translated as CASSRRYGNTGELFF.

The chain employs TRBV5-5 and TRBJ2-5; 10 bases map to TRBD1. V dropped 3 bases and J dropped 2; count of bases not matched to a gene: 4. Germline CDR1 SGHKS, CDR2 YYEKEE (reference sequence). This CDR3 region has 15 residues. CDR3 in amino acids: CASSWGDRGQETQYF. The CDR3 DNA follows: TGTGCCAGCAGCTGGGGGGACAGGGGTCAAGAGACCCAGTACTTC.

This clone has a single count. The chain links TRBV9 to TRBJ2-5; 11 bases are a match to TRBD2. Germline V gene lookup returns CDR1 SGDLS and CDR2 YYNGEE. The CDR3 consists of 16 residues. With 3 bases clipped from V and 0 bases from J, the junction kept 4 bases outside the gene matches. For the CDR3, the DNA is TGTGCCAGCAGCGCATCACTAGCGGGGGACCAAGAGACCCAGTACTTC. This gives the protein CASSASLAGDQETQYF.

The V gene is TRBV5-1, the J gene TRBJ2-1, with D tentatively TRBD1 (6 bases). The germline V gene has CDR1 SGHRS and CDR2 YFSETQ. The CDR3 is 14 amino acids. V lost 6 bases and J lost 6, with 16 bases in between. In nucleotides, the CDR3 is TGCGCCAGCATACAGGGCCCCCCCGGCAATGAGCAGTTCTTC. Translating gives CASIQGPPGNEQFF. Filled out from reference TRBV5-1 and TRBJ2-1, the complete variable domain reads KAGVTQTPRYLIKTRGQQVTLSCSPISGHRSVSWYQQTPGQGLQFLFEYFSETQRNKGNFPGRFSGRQFSNSRSEMNVSTLELGDSALYLCASIQGPPGNEQFFGPGTRLTVL.

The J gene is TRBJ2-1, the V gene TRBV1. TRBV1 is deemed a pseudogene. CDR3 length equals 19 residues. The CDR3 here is CTSSLTSGGGPSPNNEQFF. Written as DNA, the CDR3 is TGCACCAGCAGCCTCACCTCGGGTGGGGGGCCGTCACCCAACAATGAGCAGTTCTTC.

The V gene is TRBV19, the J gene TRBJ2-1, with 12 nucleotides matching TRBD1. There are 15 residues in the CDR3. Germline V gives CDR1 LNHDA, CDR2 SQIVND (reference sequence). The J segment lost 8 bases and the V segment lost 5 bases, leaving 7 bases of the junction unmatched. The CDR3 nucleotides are TGTGCCAGTAGTCGCGGGACAGGGGGCTATTATGAGCAGTTCTTC. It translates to CASSRGTGGYYEQFF.

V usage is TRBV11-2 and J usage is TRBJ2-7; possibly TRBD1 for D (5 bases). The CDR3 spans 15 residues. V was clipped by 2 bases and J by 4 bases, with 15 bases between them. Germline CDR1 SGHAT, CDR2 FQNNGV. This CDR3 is CASSLFRQGSYEQYV. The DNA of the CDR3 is TGTGCCAGCAGCTTATTCCGTCAGGGTTCTTACGAGCAGTACGTC.

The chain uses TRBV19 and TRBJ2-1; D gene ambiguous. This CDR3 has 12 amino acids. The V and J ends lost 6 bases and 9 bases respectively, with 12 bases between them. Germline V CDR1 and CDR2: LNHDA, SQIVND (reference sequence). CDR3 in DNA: TGTGCCAGTAGCCCCAGGTTCGGTGAGCAGTTCTTC. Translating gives CASSPRFGEQFF.

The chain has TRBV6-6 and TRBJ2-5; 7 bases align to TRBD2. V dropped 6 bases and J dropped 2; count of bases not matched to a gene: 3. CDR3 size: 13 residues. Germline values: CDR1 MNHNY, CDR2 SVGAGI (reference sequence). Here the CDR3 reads CASRGLSQETQYF. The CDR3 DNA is TGTGCCAGCAGGGGACTATCTCAAGAGACCCAGTACTTC.

CDR3 sequence: CASSLRFGQGAPQETQYF. For the CDR3, the DNA is TGTGCCAGCAGCCTAAGATTCGGACAGGGGGCCCCCCAAGAGACCCAGTACTTC. The J gene is TRBJ2-5, the V gene TRBV7-9; 11 bases align to TRBD1. The CDR3 runs 18 residues. V lost 5 bases to trimming and J lost 1 base; unmatched junction nucleotides: 12. The germline V gene encodes CDR1 SEHNR and CDR2 FQNEAQ (reference sequence).

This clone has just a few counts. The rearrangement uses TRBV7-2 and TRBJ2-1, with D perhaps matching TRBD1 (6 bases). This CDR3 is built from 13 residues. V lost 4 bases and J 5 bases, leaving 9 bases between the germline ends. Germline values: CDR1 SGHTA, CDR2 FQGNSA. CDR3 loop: CASSSTGNNEQFF. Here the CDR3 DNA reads TGTGCCAGCAGCTCGACAGGAAACAATGAGCAGTTCTTC. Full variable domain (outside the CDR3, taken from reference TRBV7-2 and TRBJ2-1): GAGVSQSPSNKVTEKGKDVELRCDPISGHTALYWYRQSLGQGLEFLIYFQGNSAPDKSGLPSDRFSAERTGGSVSTLTIQRTQQEDSAVYLCASSSTGNNEQFFGPGTRLTVL.

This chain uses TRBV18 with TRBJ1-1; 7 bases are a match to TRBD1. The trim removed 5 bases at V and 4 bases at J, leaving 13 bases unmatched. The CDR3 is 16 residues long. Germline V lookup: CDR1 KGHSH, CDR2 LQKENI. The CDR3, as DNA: TGTGCCAGCTCAGACCGCCGGCGACAGGGCGGCACTGAAGCTTTCTTT. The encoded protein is CASSDRRRQGGTEAFF.

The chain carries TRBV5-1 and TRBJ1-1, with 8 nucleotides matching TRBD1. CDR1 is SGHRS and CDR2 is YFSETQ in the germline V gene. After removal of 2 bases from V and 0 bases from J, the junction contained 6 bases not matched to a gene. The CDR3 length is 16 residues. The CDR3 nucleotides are TGCGCCAGCAGCTTCCTAGGACAGGGCCTGAACACTGAAGCTTTCTTT. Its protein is CASSFLGQGLNTEAFF. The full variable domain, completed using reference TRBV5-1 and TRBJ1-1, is KAGVTQTPRYLIKTRGQQVTLSCSPISGHRSVSWYQQTPGQGLQFLFEYFSETQRNKGNFPGRFSGRQFSNSRSEMNVSTLELGDSALYLCASSFLGQGLNTEAFFGQGTRLTVV.

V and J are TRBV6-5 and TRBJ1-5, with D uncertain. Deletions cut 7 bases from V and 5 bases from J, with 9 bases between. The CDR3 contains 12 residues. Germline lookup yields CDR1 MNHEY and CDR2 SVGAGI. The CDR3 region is CASTQNYQPQHF. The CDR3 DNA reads TGTGCCAGCACTCAGAACTATCAGCCCCAGCATTTT.

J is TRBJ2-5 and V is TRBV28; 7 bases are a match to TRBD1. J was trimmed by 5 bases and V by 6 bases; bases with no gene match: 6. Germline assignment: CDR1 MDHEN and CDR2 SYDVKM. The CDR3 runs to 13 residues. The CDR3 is CASRRQGPETQYF. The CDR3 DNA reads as TGTGCCAGCAGAAGACAGGGTCCGGAGACCCAGTACTTC.